This TCR beta chain derives from a study of T cell responses to AZD1222 COVID-19 vaccine. Study-level points and caveats: Regions 160-218 and 743-854 held dominance among vaccine-associated CD4 TCRs, which spanned spike.

For this clone: Antigen: not known.

V lost 6 bases and J 5 bases, leaving 10 bases between the germline ends. Per the germline V gene, CDR1 is WSHSY and CDR2 is SAAADI. The CDR3 totals 13 residues. Assay: immunoSEQ multiplex PCR; the TCRdb copy retains only in-frame clones and omits some. The sample yields approximately 170,000 clones, around nine tenths seen once. V gene TRBV10-2 combines with J gene TRBJ2-2, with a tentative D call TRBD1 (5 bases). This receptor was identified in an adult in good health. Sequences were derived from peripheral blood, sampled on day 0 of AZD1222 vaccination. This CDR3 is CASSRATTGELFF. For the CDR3, the DNA is TGCGCCAGCAGCAGGGCCACTACCGGGGAGCTGTTTTTT.